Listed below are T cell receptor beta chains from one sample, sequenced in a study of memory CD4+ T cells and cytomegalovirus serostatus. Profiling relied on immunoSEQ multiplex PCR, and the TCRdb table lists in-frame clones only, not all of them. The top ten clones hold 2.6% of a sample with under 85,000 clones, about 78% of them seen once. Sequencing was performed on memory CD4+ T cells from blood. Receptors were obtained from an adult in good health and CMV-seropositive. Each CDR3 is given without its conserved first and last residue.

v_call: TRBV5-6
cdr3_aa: ASSLEGGSGNTIY

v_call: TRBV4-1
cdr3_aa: ASSQGATNEKLF

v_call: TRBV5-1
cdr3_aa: ASSLDGQEQETQY

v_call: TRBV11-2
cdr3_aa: ASSPTSPGGNEQF

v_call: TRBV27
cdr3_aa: ASRDDRGYGYT

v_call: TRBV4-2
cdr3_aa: ASSQVGRETQY

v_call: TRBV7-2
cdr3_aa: ASSFQAGPGGRAF

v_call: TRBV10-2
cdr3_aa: ASSPGGAGNIQY

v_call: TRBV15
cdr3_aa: ATSAPDREGHEQY

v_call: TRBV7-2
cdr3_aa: ASSENRADTQY

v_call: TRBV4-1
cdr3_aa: ASSRTSGSDAFSNEQF

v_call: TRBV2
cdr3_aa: ASSRDRGNYGYT

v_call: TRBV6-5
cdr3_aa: ASRGSRGVRETQY

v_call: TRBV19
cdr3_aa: ASSILAGGLSEQF

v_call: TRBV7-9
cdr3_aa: ASSLPTDTQY

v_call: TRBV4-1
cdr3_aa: ASSQGGGLNQETQY

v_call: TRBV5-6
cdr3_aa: ASSWGTGGQGYEQY

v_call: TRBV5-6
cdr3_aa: ASSFRDRLNTEAF

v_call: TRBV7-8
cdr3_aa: ASTLREGTGELF

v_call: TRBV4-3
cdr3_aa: ASSQELFGVGSDLAKNIQY

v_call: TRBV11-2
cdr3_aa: ASSLGEVTLYEQY

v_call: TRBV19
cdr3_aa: ATLTGDTQY

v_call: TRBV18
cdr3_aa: ASSQSYRASSTEAF

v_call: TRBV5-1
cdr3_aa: ASSLAGAAGELF

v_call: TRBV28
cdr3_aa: ASSPPQSNYGYT

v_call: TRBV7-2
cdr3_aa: ASSLPVGGTEKLF

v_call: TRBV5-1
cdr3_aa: ASSRPEAEEKLF

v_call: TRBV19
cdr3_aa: ASSSAPGQGGTYEQY

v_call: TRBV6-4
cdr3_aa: ASSGVAGWESTGELF

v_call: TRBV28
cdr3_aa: ATKLQGAGPLH

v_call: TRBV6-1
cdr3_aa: ASSESRETQY

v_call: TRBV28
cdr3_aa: ASGGGGTYEQY

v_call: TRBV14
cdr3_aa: ASSQGPERNYGYT

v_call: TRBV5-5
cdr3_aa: ASSVYSASSYNEQF

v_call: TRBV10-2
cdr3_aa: ASSESDRNSPLH

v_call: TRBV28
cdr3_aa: ASSPPYNEQF

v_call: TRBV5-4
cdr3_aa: ASSFQGARETQY